A single sample is the source of the 6 T cell receptor beta chains below, sequenced in a study of blood T cell repertoires in COVID-19. Libraries were prepared by immunoSEQ multiplex PCR; TCRdb keeps only in-frame clonotypes and omits some of them. The table lists approximately 70,000 clones, approximately 80% of them singletons. The specimen sequenced was peripheral blood. The receptors here all came from a man older than 75 with active or convalescent COVID-19.

V is TRBV4-1 and J is TRBJ1-5, with D tentatively TRBD1 (6 bases). This CDR3 is 16 amino acids long. Germline V gives CDR1 MGHRA, CDR2 YSYEKL. The V gene lost 4 bases and the J gene lost 7 bases, with 20 bases spanning the gap. The CDR3 region has the DNA TGCGCCAGCAGCCGGACCGACGGGGGGCTGGGGCAGCCCCAGCATTTT. This translates into CASSRTDGGLGQPQHF.

V is TRBV19 and J is TRBJ2-4; 7 bases are a match to TRBD2. There are 17 residues in the CDR3. CDR1 and CDR2 from the germline V gene are LNHDA and SQIVND (reference sequence). The junction had 17 bases not matched to a gene; V was cut back by 6 bases and J by 6 bases. CDR3 coding DNA: TGTGCCAGTAGCCTTAAACGGCAGGGAGGGCCAAGAAACATTCAGTACTTC. Translation: CASSLKRQGGPRNIQYF.

The chain employs TRBV5-4 and TRBJ2-7; maybe TRBD1 (8 bases). V lost 4 bases and J lost 3, with 23 bases in between. The germline gives CDR1 SGHNT, CDR2 YYREEE (reference sequence). This CDR3 region has 17 residues. The CDR3 DNA sequence: TGTGCCAGCAGCAGGCCCGGGAGGACAGGGCCCCTCTACGAGCAGTACTTC. It specifies CASSRPGRTGPLYEQYF.

The CDR3 region has the DNA TGTGCCAGTAGCGAGTCAGATACGCAGTATTTT. This encodes CASSESDTQYF. This chain joins TRBV19 and TRBJ2-3; no definite D call. The germline V and J ends were trimmed by 6 bases and 4 bases, with 5 bases remaining between them. The germline CDR1 and CDR2 sequences are LNHDA and SQIVND (reference sequence). CDR3 size: 11 residues.

V and J are TRBV6-1 and TRBJ2-6; TRBD1 agrees at 9 bases. J lost 4 bases, V lost 1 base, and 5 bases had no gene match. The CDR3 runs to 17 residues. Germline V CDR1 and CDR2: MNHNS, SASEGT. CDR3 nucleotide sequence: TGTGCCAGCAGTGAAGGGGACAGGGTAACCGGGGCCAACGTCCTGACTTTC. This gives the protein CASSEGDRVTGANVLTF.

This clone was observed once. The rearrangement links TRBV5-1 to TRBJ2-7; D is uncertain. V was clipped by 4 bases and J by 6 bases, with 17 bases between them. This CDR3 spans 14 amino acids. CDR1 and CDR2 from the germline V gene are SGHRS and YFSETQ. For the CDR3, the DNA is TGCGCCAGCAGCGTCAACAGTCCCCCTTCCGAGCAGTACTTC. Translated: CASSVNSPPSEQYF.